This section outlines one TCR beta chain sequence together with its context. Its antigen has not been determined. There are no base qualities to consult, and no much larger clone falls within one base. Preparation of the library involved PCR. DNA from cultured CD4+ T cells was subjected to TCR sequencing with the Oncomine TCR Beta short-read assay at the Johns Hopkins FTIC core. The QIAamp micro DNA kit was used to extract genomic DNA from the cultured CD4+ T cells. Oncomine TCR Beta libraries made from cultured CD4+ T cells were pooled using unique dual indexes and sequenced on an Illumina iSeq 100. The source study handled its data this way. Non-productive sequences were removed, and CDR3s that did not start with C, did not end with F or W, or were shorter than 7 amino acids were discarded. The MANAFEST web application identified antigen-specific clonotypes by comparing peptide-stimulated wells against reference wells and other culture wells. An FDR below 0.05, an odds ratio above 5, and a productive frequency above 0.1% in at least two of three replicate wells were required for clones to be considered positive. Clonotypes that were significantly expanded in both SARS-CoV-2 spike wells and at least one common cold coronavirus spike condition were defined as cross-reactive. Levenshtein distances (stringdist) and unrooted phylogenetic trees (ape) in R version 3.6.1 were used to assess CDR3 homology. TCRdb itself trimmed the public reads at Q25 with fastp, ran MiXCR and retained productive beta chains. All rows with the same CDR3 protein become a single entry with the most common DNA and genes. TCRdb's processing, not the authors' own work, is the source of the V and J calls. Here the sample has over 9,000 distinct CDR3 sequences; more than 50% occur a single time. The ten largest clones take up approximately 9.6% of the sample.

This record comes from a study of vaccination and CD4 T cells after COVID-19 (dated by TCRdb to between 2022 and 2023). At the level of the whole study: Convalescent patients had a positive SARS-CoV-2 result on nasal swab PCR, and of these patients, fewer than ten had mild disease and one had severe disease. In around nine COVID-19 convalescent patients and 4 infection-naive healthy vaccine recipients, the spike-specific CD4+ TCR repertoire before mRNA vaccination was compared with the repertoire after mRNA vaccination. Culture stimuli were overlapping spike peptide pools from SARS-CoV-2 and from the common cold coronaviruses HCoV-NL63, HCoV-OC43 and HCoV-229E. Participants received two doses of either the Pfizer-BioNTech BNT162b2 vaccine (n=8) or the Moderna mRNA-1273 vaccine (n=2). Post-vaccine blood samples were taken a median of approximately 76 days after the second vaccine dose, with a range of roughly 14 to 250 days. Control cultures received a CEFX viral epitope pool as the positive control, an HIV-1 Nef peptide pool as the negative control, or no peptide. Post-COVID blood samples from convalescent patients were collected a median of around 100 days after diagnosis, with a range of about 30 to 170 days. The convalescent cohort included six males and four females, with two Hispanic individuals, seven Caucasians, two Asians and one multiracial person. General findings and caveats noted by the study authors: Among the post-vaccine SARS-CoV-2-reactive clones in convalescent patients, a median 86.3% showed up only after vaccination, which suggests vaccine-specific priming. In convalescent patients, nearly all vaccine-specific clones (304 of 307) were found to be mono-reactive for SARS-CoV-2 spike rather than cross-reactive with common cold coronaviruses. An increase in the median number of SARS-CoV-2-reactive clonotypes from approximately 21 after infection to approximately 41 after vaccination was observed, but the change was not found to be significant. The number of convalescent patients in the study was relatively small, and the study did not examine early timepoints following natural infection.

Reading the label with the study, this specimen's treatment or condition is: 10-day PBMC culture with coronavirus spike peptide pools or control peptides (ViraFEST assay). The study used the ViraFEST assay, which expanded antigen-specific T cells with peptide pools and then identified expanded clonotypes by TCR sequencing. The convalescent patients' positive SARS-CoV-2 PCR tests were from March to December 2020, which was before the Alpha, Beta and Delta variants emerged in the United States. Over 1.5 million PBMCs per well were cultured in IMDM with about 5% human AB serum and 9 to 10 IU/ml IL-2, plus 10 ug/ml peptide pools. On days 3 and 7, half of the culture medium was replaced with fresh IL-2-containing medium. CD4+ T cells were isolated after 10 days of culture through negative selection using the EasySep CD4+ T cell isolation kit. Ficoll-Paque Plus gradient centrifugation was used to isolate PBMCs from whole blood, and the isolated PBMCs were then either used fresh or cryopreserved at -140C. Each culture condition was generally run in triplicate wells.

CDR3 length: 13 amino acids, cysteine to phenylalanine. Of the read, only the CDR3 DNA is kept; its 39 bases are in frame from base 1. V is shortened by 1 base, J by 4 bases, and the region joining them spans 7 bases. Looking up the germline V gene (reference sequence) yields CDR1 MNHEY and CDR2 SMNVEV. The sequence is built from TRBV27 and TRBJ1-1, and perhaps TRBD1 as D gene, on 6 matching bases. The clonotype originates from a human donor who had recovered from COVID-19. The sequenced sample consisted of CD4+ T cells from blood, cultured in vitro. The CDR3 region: CASSLFRGTEAFF. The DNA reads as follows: TGTGCCAGCAGTTTATTCAGGGGCACTGAAGCTTTCTTT.